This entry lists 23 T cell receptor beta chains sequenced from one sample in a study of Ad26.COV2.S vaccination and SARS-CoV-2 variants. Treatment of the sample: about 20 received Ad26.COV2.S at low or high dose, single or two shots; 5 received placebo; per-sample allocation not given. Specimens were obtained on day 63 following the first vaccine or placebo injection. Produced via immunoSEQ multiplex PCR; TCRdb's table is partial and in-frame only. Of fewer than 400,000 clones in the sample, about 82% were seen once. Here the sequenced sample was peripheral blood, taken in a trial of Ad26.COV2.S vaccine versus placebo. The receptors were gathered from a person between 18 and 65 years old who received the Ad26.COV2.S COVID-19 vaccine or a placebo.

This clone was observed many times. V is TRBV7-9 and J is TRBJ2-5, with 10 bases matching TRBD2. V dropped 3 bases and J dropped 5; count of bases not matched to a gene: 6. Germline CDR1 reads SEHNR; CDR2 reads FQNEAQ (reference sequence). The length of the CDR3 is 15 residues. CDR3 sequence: CASSFVSGGLETQYF. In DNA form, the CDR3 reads TGTGCCAGCAGCTTCGTTAGCGGGGGGTTGGAGACCCAGTACTTC.

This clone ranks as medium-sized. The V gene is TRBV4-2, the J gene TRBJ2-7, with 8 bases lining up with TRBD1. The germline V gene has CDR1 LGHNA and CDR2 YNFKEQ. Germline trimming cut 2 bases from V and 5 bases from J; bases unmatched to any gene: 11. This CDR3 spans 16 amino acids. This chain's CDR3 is CASSQTTGTGSHEQYF. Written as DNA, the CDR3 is TGTGCCAGCAGCCAAACCACCGGGACAGGCTCGCACGAGCAGTACTTC.

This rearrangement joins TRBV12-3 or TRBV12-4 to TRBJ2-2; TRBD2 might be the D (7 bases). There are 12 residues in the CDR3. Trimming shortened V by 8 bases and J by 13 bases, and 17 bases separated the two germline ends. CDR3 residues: CASFLRGQGLFF. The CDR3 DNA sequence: TGTGCCAGCTTCCTGCGGGGGCAGGGGCTGTTTTTT.

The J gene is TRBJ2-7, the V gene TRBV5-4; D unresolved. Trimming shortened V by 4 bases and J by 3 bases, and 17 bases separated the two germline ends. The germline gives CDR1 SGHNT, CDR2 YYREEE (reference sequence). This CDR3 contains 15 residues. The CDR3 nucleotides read TGTGCCAGCAGCCTCGGCGGTGGCAGGATCTACGAGCAGTACTTC. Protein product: CASSLGGGRIYEQYF.

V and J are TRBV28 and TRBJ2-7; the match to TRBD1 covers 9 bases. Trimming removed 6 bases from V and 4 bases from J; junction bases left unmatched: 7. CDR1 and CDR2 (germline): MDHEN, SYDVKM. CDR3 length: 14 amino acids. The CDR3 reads CASRRTGAPYEQYF. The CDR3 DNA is TGTGCCAGCAGACGGACAGGGGCCCCGTACGAGCAGTACTTC.

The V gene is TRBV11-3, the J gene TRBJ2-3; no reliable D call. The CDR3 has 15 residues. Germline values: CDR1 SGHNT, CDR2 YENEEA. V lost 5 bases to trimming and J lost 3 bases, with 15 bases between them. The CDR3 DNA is TGTGCCAGCAGCGCAGATGTCGGACGGACAGATACGCAGTATTTT. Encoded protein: CASSADVGRTDTQYF.

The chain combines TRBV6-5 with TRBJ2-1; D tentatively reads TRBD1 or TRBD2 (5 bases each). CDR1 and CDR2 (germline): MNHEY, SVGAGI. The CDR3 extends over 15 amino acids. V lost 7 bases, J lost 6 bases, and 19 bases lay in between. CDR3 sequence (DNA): TGTGCCAGCAACTTCCCTGGGGGTGTGCCCAATGAGCAGTTCTTC. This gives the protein CASNFPGGVPNEQFF.

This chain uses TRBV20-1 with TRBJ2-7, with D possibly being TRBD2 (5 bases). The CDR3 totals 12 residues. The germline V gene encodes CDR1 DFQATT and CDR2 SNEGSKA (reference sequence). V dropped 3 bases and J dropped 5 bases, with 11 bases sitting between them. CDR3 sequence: CSASTSGDEQYF. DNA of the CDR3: TGCAGTGCTAGTACGAGCGGAGACGAGCAGTACTTC.

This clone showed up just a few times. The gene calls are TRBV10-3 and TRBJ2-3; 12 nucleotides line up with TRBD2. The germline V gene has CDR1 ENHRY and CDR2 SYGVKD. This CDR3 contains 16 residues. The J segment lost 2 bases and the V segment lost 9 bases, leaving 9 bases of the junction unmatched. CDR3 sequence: CAIRPSGGGYTDTQYF. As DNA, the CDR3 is TGTGCCATTCGCCCTAGCGGGGGGGGATACACAGATACGCAGTATTTT.

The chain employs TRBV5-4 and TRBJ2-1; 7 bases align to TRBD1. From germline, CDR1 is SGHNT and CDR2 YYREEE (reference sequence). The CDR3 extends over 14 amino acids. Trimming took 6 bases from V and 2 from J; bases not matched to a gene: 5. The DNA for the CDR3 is TGTGCCAGCATGAGGGACAGACCCTACAATGAGCAGTTCTTC. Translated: CASMRDRPYNEQFF.

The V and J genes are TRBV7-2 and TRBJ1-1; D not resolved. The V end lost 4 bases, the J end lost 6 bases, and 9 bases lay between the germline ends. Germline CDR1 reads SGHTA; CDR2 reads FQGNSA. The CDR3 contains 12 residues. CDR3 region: CASSWEGPEAFF. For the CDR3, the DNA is TGTGCCAGCAGCTGGGAGGGCCCTGAAGCTTTCTTT.

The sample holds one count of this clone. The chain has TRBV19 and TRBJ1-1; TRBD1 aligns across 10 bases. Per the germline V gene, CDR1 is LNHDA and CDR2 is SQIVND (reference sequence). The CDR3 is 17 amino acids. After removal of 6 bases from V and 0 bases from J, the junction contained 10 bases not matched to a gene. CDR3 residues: CASSYPGTGALNTEAFF. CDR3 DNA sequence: TGTGCCAGTAGCTACCCCGGGACAGGGGCTTTGAACACTGAAGCTTTCTTT.

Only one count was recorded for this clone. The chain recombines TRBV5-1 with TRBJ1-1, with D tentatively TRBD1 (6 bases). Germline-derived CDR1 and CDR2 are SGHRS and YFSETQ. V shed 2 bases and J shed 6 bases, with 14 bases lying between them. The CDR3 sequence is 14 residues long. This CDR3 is CASSFYGGDAEAFF. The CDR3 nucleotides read TGCGCCAGCAGCTTTTATGGGGGCGACGCTGAAGCTTTCTTT.

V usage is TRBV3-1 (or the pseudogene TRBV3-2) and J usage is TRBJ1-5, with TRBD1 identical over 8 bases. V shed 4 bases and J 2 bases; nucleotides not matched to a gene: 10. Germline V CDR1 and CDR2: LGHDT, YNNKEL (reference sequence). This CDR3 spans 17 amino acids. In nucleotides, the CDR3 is TGTGCCAGCAGCCTCGGGACAGGTCGAGTGGGCAATCAGCCCCAGCATTTT. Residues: CASSLGTGRVGNQPQHF.

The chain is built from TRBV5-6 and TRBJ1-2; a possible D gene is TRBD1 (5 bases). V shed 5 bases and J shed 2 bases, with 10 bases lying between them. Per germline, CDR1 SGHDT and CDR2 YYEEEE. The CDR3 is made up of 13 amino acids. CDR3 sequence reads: CASSITGNYGYTF. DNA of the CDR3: TGTGCCAGCAGTATTACAGGCAACTATGGCTACACCTTC.

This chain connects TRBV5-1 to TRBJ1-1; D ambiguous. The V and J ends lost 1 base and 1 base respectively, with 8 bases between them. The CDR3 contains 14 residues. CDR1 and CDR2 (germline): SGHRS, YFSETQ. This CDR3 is CASSLLRENTEAFF. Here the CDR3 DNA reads TGCGCCAGCAGCTTGCTTAGGGAGAACACTGAAGCTTTCTTT.

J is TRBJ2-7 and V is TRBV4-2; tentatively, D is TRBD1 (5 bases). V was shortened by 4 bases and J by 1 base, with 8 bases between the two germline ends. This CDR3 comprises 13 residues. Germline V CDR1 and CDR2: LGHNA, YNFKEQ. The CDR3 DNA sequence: TGTGCCAGCAGCCCCCGACAGTCCTACGAGCAGTACTTC. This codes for CASSPRQSYEQYF.

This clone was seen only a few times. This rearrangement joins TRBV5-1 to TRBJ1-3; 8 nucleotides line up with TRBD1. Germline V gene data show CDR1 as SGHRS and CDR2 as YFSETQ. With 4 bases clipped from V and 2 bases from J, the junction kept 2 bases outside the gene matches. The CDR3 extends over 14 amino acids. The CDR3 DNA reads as TGCGCCAGCAGCCCGGACAGGGCTGGAAACACCATATATTTT. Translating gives CASSPDRAGNTIYF.

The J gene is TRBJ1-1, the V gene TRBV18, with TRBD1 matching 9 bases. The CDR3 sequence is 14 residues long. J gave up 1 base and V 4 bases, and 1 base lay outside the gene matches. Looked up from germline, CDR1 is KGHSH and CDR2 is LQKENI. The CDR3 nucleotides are TGTGCCAGCTCACGACAGGGGGGGAACACTGAAGCTTTCTTT. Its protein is CASSRQGGNTEAFF.

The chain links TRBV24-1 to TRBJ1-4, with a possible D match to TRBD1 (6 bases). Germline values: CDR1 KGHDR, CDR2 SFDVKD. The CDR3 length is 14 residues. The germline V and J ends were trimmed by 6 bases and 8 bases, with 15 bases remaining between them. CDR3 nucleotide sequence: TGTGCCACCAGTTGTGACAGGCAAGGAGAAAAACTGTTTTTT. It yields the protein CATSCDRQGEKLFF.

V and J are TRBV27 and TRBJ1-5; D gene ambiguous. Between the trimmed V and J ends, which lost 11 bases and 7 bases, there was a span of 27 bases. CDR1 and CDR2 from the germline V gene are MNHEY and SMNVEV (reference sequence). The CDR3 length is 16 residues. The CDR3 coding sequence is TGTGCCCCCGCGGTGGGGTTCAATTCCCCCGACCAGCCCCAGCATTTT. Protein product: CAPAVGFNSPDQPQHF.

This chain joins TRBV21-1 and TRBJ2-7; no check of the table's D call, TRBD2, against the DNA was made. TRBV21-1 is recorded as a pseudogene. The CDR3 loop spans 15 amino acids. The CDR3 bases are TGTGCCAGCAGCAAAGTTAGCGGGGGTCTCTACGAGCAGTACTTC. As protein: CASSKVSGGLYEQYF.

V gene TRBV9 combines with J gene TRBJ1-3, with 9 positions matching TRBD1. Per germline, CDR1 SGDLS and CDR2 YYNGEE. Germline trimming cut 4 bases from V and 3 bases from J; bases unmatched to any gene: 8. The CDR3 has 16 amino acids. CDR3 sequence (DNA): TGTGCCAGCAGCCCCCCTCGGACAGGGGTTGGAAACACCATATATTTT. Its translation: CASSPPRTGVGNTIYF.